This T cell receptor (beta chain) was documented in a study of molecular identifiers for immune sequencing clone quantification. One entry per CDR3 protein results from TCRdb running MiXCR on the PCR reads. This table holds 300,000 to 400,000 distinct CDR3 sequences, 24% found once. The germline V gene has CDR1 SGHVS and CDR2 FQNEAQ. V gave up 4 bases and J gave up 0 bases, with 20 bases separating them. The length of the CDR3 is 18 residues. At least ten counts were recorded for this clonotype. This receptor was identified in a human donor in good health. Some libraries in this study had Jurkat cell RNA spiked in. The rearrangement links TRBV7-8 to TRBJ2-3; maybe TRBD2 (5 bases). The source material was naive CD8+ T cells from blood, with Jurkat cell RNA spiked in. Regarding subset: FACS-sorted CD8+CD4-CCR7+CD45RA+ naive T cells. CDR3 in amino acids: CASSSLPDSDSSTDTQYF. In DNA, the CDR3 is TGTGCCAGCAGCTCCCTCCCAGATAGCGACTCTAGCACAGATACGCAGTATTTT.